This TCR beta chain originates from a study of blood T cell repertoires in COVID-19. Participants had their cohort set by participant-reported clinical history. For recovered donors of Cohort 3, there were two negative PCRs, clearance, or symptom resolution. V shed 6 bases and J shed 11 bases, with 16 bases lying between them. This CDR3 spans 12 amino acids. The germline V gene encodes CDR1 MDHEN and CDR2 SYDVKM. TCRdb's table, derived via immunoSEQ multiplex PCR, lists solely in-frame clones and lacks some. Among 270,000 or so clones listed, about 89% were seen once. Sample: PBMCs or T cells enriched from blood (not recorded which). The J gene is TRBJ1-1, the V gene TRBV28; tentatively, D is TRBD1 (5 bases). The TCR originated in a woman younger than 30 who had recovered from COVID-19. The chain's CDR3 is CASSPGGRRAFF. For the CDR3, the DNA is TGTGCCAGCAGCCCCGGGGGTAGGAGGGCTTTCTTT. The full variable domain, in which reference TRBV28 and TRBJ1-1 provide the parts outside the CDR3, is DVKVTQSSRYLVKRTGEKVFLECVQDMDHENMFWYRQDPGLGLRLIYFSYDVKMKEKGDIPEGYSVSREKKERFSLILESASTNQTSMYLCASSPGGRRAFFGQGTRLTVV.